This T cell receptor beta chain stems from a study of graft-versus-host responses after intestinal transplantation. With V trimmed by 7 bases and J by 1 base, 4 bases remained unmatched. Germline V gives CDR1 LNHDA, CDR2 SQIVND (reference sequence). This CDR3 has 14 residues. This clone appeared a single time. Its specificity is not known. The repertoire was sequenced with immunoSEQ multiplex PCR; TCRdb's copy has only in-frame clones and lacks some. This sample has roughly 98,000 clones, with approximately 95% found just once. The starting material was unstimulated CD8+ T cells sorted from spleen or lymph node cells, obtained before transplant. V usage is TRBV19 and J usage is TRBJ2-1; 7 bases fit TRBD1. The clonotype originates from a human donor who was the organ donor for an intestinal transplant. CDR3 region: CASMGTESYNEQFF. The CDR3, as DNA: TGTGCCAGTATGGGGACAGAGTCCTACAATGAGCAGTTCTTC.